These 22 T cell receptor beta chains originate from one sample sequenced in a study of cytomegalovirus exposure and HLA in healthy donors. The primer mix had 60 Vbeta and 13 Jbeta primers. Profiling relied on immunoSEQ multiplex PCR, and the TCRdb table lists in-frame clones only, not all of them. Among around 260,000 clones listed, about four fifths were seen once. The sample consisted of PBMCs. The receptors were gathered from a girl aged 2 to 9 in good health and CMV-seronegative.

The chain is built from TRBV5-4 and TRBJ1-2, with D hard to call. Germline V gene lookup returns CDR1 SGHNT and CDR2 YYREEE (reference sequence). The CDR3 runs to 17 residues. V lost 3 bases, J lost 1 base, and 19 bases lay in between. CDR3 loop: CASSSGVLSSVNYGYTF. For the CDR3, the DNA is TGTGCCAGCAGCTCCGGGGTCCTCTCGTCCGTTAACTATGGCTACACCTTC.

The CDR3 here is CASSWRTGQRNYGYTF. Here the CDR3 DNA reads TGCGCCAGCAGCTGGCGGACAGGCCAGCGGAACTATGGCTACACCTTC. This chain links TRBV5-1 with TRBJ1-2, with 7 nucleotides matching TRBD1. In germline, CDR1 is SGHRS, CDR2 YFSETQ. The CDR3 is 16 amino acids. V lost 3 bases and J lost 2; bases outside the gene matches: 10.

The chain employs TRBV11-2 and TRBJ2-7, with TRBD2 identical over 8 bases. V gave up 10 bases and J gave up 2 bases; unmatched junction bases: 4. Germline CDR1 and CDR2: SGHAT and FQNNGV. This CDR3 region has 12 residues. The CDR3 DNA is TGTGCCACCTCGGGGGGGGCCTACGAGCAGTACTTC. Translation gives CATSGGAYEQYF. Filled out from reference TRBV11-2 and TRBJ2-7, the complete variable domain reads EAGVAQSPRYKIIEKRQSVAFWCNPISGHATLYWYQQILGQGPKLLIQFQNNGVVDDSQLPKDRFSAERLKGVDSTLKIQPAKLEDSAVYLCATSGGAYEQYFGPGTRLTVT.

The V call is TRBV5-1, the J call TRBJ2-7; D possibly corresponds to TRBD2 (6 bases). The V gene lost 0 bases and the J gene lost 6 bases, with 19 bases spanning the gap. This CDR3 spans 16 amino acids. Germline CDR1 SGHRS, CDR2 YFSETQ. The CDR3 spells CASSLGWGTSGREQYF. For the CDR3, the DNA is TGCGCCAGCAGCTTGGGATGGGGGACTTCCGGGCGCGAGCAGTACTTC.

The chain links TRBV28 to TRBJ2-5, with D unresolved. CDR3 size: 12 residues. The V and J ends lost 6 bases and 4 bases respectively, with 9 bases between them. Germline-derived CDR1 and CDR2 are MDHEN and SYDVKM. CDR3 DNA sequence: TGTGCCAGCAGAAGTATCAGAGAGACCCAGTACTTC. Translated: CASRSIRETQYF.

V and J are TRBV27 and TRBJ2-1; no reliable D call. Germline values: CDR1 MNHEY, CDR2 SMNVEV (reference sequence). The CDR3 spans 15 residues. The V gene lost 1 base and the J gene lost 5 bases, with 12 bases spanning the gap. The CDR3 DNA sequence: TGTGCCAGCAGTTTATATCCAGTCTTAAACAATGAGCAGTTCTTC. Encoded protein: CASSLYPVLNNEQFF.

The chain uses TRBV29-1 and TRBJ1-5; 8 bases are a match to TRBD1. The CDR3 is 14 amino acids. Looked up from germline, CDR1 is SQVTM and CDR2 is ANQGSEA. With V trimmed by 4 bases and J by 4 bases, 6 bases remained unmatched. The CDR3 here is CSVGQDRGNQPQHF. As DNA, the CDR3 is TGCAGCGTTGGACAAGACAGGGGTAATCAGCCCCAGCATTTT.

The genes are TRBV27 and TRBJ1-5; no clear D gene. Trimming shortened V by 3 bases and J by 4 bases, and 10 bases separated the two germline ends. This CDR3 comprises 14 residues. Germline CDR1 and CDR2: MNHEY and SMNVEV (reference sequence). This CDR3 is CASSFAQLNQPQHF. The CDR3, as DNA: TGTGCCAGCAGTTTTGCACAGTTGAATCAGCCCCAGCATTTT.

This sequence joins TRBV5-1 and TRBJ2-1, with 7 bases matching TRBD2. Germline lookup yields CDR1 SGHRS and CDR2 YFSETQ. The CDR3 totals 14 residues. Trimming removed 7 bases from V and 4 bases from J; junction bases left unmatched: 8. CDR3 residues: CASAGADPYNEQFF. CDR3 bases: TGCGCCAGCGCGGGAGCGGACCCTTACAATGAGCAGTTCTTC.

This chain connects TRBV6-6 to TRBJ2-7; 11 bases are shared with TRBD2. Per the germline V gene, CDR1 is MNHNY and CDR2 is SVGAGI (reference sequence). The J segment lost 4 bases and the V segment lost 4 bases, leaving 6 bases of the junction unmatched. The CDR3 covers 15 residues. As DNA, the CDR3 is TGTGCCAGCAGTTCCCGGACTAGCGGGTTATACGAGCAGTACTTC. This codes for CASSSRTSGLYEQYF.

The rearrangement links TRBV18 to TRBJ1-2, with a possible D match to TRBD1 (5 bases). This CDR3 has 12 amino acids. The germline V gene has CDR1 KGHSH and CDR2 LQKENI. V was pared by 0 bases and J by 9 bases, with 8 bases between. The CDR3 nucleotides are TGTGCCAGCTCACCACCGGAGGGGAGCTACACCTTC. Its translation is CASSPPEGSYTF.

The chain recombines TRBV19 with TRBJ2-5; TRBD1 aligns across 7 bases. Trimming at V came to 5 bases and at J to 0 bases, leaving 3 bases not matched to a gene. The length of the CDR3 is 14 residues. The germline V gene has CDR1 LNHDA and CDR2 SQIVND (reference sequence). The CDR3 reads CASSVGTDQETQYF. CDR3 nucleotide sequence: TGTGCCAGTAGTGTTGGGACAGACCAAGAGACCCAGTACTTC.

The V call is TRBV2, the J call TRBJ2-7, with D possibly being TRBD1 (6 bases). The CDR3 is 12 residues long. CDR1 is SNHLY and CDR2 is FYNNEI in the germline V gene. V was clipped by 8 bases and J by 2 bases, with 10 bases between them. The CDR3 sequence is CASGRQAYEQYF. In DNA, the CDR3 is TGTGCCAGCGGACGACAGGCCTACGAGCAGTACTTC.

The chain joins TRBV27 to TRBJ1-3; D uncertain. CDR1 and CDR2 (germline): MNHEY, SMNVEV (reference sequence). The CDR3 length is 14 residues. The V and J ends lost 6 bases and 0 bases respectively, with 9 bases between them. In DNA, the CDR3 is TGTGCCAGCAGCCCCGGGTACTCTGGAAACACCATATATTTT. It yields the protein CASSPGYSGNTIYF.

This chain uses TRBV28 with TRBJ2-1, with 7 bases that match TRBD2. The CDR3 is made up of 15 amino acids. The germline gives CDR1 MDHEN, CDR2 SYDVKM. With V trimmed by 7 bases and J by 8 bases, 14 bases remained unmatched. Written as DNA, the CDR3 is TGTGCCAGCAACGGACCGGCGGGGGAGGTGGATGAGCAGTTCTTC. This translates into CASNGPAGEVDEQFF.

This clone was seen a single time. The V call is TRBV2, the J call TRBJ2-5; 12 bases align to TRBD2. The CDR3 extends over 15 amino acids. V lost 6 bases to trimming and J lost 1 base; unmatched junction nucleotides: 3. The germline gives CDR1 SNHLY, CDR2 FYNNEI. This CDR3 is CASRGLAGSQETQYF. CDR3 bases: TGTGCCAGCAGGGGACTAGCGGGTTCCCAAGAGACCCAGTACTTC.

The chain carries TRBV27 and TRBJ1-2; TRBD1 matches at 11 bases. Germline trimming cut 4 bases from V and 4 bases from J; bases unmatched to any gene: 8. CDR3 length: 16 amino acids. The V gene's germline CDR1 is MNHEY and CDR2 SMNVEV (reference sequence). The chain's CDR3 is CASSSGQGASVYGYTF. The CDR3 DNA reads TGTGCCAGCAGTTCCGGACAGGGGGCGTCTGTCTATGGCTACACCTTC.

J is TRBJ1-5 and V is TRBV7-9, with D tentatively TRBD1 (5 bases). This CDR3 comprises 12 residues. V was cut by 5 bases and J by 10 bases, with 12 bases left in between. From germline, CDR1 is SEHNR and CDR2 FQNEAQ (reference sequence). The CDR3 bases are TGTGCCAGCAGCGGCAGTAGGGGCCCCCAGCATTTT. Protein: CASSGSRGPQHF.

This clone has a handful of counts. The J gene is TRBJ2-5, the V gene TRBV29-1, with 8 positions matching TRBD1. Trimming removed 7 bases from V and 11 bases from J; junction bases left unmatched: 9. Per germline, CDR1 SQVTM and CDR2 ANQGSEA. The CDR3 extends over 11 amino acids. The CDR3 reads CSAWTGLEQYF. The CDR3 nucleotides are TGCAGCGCCTGGACAGGGCTAGAGCAGTACTTC. The entire variable domain, with the rest obtained from reference TRBV29-1 and TRBJ2-5, is as follows: SAVISQKPSRDICQRGTSLTIQCQVDSQVTMMFWYRQQPGQSLTLIATANQGSEATYESGFVIDKFPISRPNLTFSTLTVSNMSPEDSSIYLCSAWTGLEQYFGPGTRLLVL.

This clone was detected a few times. This rearrangement joins TRBV5-1 to TRBJ2-3; 7 bases line up with TRBD2. J was trimmed by 1 base and V by 3 bases; bases with no gene match: 5. The CDR3 is made up of 15 amino acids. Germline CDR1 SGHRS, CDR2 YFSETQ. CDR3: CASSYGRLGTDTQYF. Here the CDR3 DNA reads TGCGCCAGCAGCTACGGGAGGCTTGGCACAGATACGCAGTATTTT.

DNA for the CDR3: TGCGCCAGCAGCCTCAGGGTTCTGGGGGCCAACGTCCTGACTTTC. Its protein is CASSLRVLGANVLTF. This chain uses TRBV5-1 with TRBJ2-6; D might be TRBD1 (5 bases). The V end was cut by 4 bases, the J end by 4 bases, with 12 bases between. Looked up from germline, CDR1 is SGHRS and CDR2 is YFSETQ. The CDR3 totals 15 residues.

The gene calls are TRBV21-1 and TRBJ1-4; TRBD1, the D gene given by the table, was not confirmed from the DNA. TRBV21-1 is designated a pseudogene. The CDR3 runs 15 residues. The CDR3 nucleotides are TGTGCCAGCAGCAAAGAGCCCAGGGATTATGAAAAACTGTTTTTT. This sequence encodes CASSKEPRDYEKLFF.